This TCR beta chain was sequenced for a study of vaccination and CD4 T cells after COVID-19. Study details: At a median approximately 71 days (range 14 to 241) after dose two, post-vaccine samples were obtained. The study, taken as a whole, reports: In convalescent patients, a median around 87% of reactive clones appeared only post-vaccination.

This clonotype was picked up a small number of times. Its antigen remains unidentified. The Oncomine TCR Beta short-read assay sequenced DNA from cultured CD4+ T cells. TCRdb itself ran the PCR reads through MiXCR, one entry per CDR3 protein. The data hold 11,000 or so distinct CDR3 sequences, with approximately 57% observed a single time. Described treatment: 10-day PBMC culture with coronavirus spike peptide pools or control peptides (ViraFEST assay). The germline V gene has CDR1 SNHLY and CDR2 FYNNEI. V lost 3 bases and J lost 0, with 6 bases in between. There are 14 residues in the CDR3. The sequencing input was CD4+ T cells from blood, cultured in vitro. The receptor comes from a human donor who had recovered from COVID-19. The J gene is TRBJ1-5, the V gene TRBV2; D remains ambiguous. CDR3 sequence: CASSELISNQPQHF. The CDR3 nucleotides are TGTGCCAGCAGTGAGCTGATTAGCAATCAGCCCCAGCATTTT. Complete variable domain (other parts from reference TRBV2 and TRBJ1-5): EPEVTQTPSHQVTQMGQEVILRCVPISNHLYFYWYRQILGQKVEFLVSFYNNEISEKSEIFDDQFSVERPDGSNFTLKIRSTKLEDSAMYFCASSELISNQPQHFGDGTRLSIL.